This T cell receptor beta chain was documented in a study of vaccination effects on CD4 cells after COVID-19. Study conclusions and caveats: The study dataset contains few convalescent patients and includes no early post-infection timepoints. Healthy vaccinees showed cross-reactivity with common cold coronaviruses in only 1 of 255 vaccine-induced clones.

ViraFEST assay sequencing came after antigen-specific CD4+ T cells were expanded with viral peptide pools. Upon completion of 10 to 11 days in culture, CD4+ T cells were isolated. Each participant received a vaccine that was either BNT162b2 or mRNA-1273, given as two doses. The protocol was immunoSEQ multiplex PCR, while the TCRdb copy is restricted to in-frame clones and leaves out a portion. This table holds some 74,000 clones, around 81% found once. The CDR3 is made up of 15 amino acids. Germline loops: CDR1 SGHTA, CDR2 FQGTGA. Trimming left V 2 bases short and J 5 bases short, with 15 bases between. A note on this clone: Its specificity is not known.

The sample was CD4+ T cells from PBMCs cultured with HCoV-229E spike peptides, taken after COVID-19 vaccination. This TCR was recovered from a human donor who received a COVID-19 vaccine. The J gene is TRBJ2-5, the V gene TRBV7-3, with a weak D call TRBD1 (6 bases). For the CDR3, the DNA is TGTGCCAGCAGCTTAGGGCCAGGGGTGAGGGAGACCCAGTACTTC. This encodes CASSLGPGVRETQYF.